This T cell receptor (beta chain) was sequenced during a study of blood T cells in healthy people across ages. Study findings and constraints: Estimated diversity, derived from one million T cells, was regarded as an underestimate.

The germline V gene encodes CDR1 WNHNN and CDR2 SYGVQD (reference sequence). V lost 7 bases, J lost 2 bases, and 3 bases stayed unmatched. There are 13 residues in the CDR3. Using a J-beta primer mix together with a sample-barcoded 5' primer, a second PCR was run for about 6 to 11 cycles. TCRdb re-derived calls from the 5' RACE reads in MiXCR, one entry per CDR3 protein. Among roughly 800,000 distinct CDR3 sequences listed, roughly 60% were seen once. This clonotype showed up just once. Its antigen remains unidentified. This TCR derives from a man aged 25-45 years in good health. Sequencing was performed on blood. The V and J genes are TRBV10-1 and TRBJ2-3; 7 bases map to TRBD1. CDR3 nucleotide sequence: TGCGCCAGCAAAGGACAGGCCACAGATACGCAGTATTTT. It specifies CASKGQATDTQYF.